This T cell receptor beta chain was sequenced during a study of T cells in Graves' hyperthyroidism and ophthalmopathy. Overall study findings and caveats: Ophthalmopathy was separated from stable hyperthyroidism by a 13 V-J model.

RNA transcripts provided the source from which TCR beta CDR3 regions were amplified. Using the HTBI primer set, a first-round RT-PCR was run on the TCR CDR3. TCRdb reprocessed the multiplex PCR reads with MiXCR, giving one entry per CDR3 protein. The sample yields hundreds of thousands of distinct CDR3 sequences, about 15% seen once. Clinical symptoms, serum thyroxine and TRAb, thyroid ultrasound and orbital computed tomography together formed the diagnostic basis. PBMCs came from more than 9 ml fresh peripheral blood. This clonotype was counted many times. The antigen is not known. This sequence was found in a man aged 18 to 29 with Graves' ophthalmopathy. The sequenced material came from blood.

The CDR3, as DNA: TGTGCCAGCAGACTACCGGGGGACGAGCAGTACTTC. This sequence encodes CASRLPGDEQYF. The rearrangement uses TRBV6-1 and TRBJ2-7, with D possibly matching TRBD2 (6 bases). This CDR3 has 12 residues. The ends were cut back, 6 bases at V and 5 bases at J, with 11 bases in the middle. Germline V lookup: CDR1 MNHNS, CDR2 SASEGT.